Here is one T cell receptor (beta chain) with its context. Which antigen it targets is not known. Qualities for individual bases were not recorded, and no much larger clone is one base off. One collaborating source in Seattle enrolled patients while the patients were actively infected and followed the patients over time throughout the course of disease. Collaborating institutions collected whole blood in K2EDTA tubes following their own protocols. For TCRbeta analysis, collaborator samples were shipped as frozen whole blood, as isolated PBMCs, or as DNA extracted from either sample type. V has 0 bases trimmed and J has 5 bases trimmed; junction bases matching no gene number 4. The CDR3 spans 16 residues, from the cysteine through the phenylalanine. Only the CDR3 region is kept as DNA, spanning 48 bases read in frame from base 1. Taken from the germline V gene, the CDR1 and CDR2 loops are SGHRS and YFSETQ.

This specimen belongs to a study of blood T cell repertoires in COVID-19 (dated by TCRdb to about 2020). Notes on the research overall: Samples covering the acute and convalescent phases of COVID-19 were provided by collaborators in the United States, Italy and Spain. The repertoires were made available in a free public database intended to serve as a resource for research on the immune response to SARS-CoV-2. The material from the prospective study consisted of cDNA or gDNA derived from T cells, B-cell-depleted T cells, or PBMCs. Sample metadata almost always included a de-identified subject ID, COVID-19 status, age in years and sex. The dataset comprised deeply sampled blood TCRbeta repertoires from subjects exposed to, actively infected with, or recovered from COVID-19. HLA class I and class II types, where available, came from metadata supplied by the sample provider rather than from assay-based typing. Samples came from the ongoing ImmuneRACE study (first 160 participants) plus 1,254 subjects from 6 global collaborators. What the research found in general, with its limitations: The amount of clinical and demographic metadata varied by source and participant and was provided uncurated.

TCRbeta CDR3 regions were amplified from genomic DNA using the immunoSEQ Assay, a bias-controlled multiplex PCR. As for the original processing: Within the assay, amplification of reference gene primers was used to estimate how many nucleated cells each sample contained. To quantify the absolute abundance of each unique TCRbeta CDR3 rearrangement, sequence reads were collapsed and filtered. For each sample, productive Simpson clonality was calculated by taking the square root of Simpson's diversity index across productive rearrangements. As stored in TCRdb, this immuneACCESS dataset retains in-frame rearrangements with V and J assigned. A fraction of the clones does not appear; measured against another copy, unresolved V genes explain less than half of the discrepancy, and the remainder lacks a known reason. D and trimming come from the DNA, and the V and J calls and clone size come from that table. Across this sample there are some 300,000 clones, with about 90% seen only once. Clones ranked in the top ten supply 1% of the sample.

The sequenced material came from peripheral blood. This TCR derives from a woman aged 40-49 years with COVID-19, enrolled during active disease. The receptor chain draws on TRBV5-1 and TRBJ2-1, with 11 middle bases fitting TRBD2. The CDR3 reads CASSLVLAGVNNEQFF. At the DNA level, the sequence is TGCGCCAGCAGCTTGGTACTAGCGGGAGTGAACAATGAGCAGTTCTTC.